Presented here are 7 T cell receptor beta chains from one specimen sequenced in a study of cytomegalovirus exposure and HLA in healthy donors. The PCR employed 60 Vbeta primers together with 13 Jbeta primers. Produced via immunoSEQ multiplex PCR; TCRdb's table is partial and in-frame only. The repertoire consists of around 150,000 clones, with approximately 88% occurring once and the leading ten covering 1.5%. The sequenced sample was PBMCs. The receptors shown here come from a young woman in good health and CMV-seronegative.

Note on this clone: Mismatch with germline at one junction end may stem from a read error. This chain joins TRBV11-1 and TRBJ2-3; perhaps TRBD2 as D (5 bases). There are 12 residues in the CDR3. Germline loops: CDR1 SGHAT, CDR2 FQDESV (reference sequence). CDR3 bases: TGTGCCAGCAGCTTGCGGGCAGAGACGCAGTATTTT. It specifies CASSLRAETQYF.

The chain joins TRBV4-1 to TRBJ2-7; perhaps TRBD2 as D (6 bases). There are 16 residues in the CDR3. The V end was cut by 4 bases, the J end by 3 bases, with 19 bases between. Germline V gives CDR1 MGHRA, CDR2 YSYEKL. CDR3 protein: CASSPTTRTSIYEQYF. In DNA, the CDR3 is TGCGCCAGCAGCCCTACGACTAGGACATCGATCTACGAGCAGTACTTC.

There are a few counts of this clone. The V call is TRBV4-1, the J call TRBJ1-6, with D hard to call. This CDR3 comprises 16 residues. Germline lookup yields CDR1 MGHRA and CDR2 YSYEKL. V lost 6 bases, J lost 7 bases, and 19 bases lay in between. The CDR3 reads CASSRKVRAPNSPLHF. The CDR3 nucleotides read TGCGCCAGCAGTCGAAAAGTTCGAGCTCCAAATTCACCCCTCCACTTT.

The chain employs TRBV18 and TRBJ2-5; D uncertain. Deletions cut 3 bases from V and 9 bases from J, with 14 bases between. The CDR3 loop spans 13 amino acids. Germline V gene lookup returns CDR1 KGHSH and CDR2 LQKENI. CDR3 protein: CASSPLETPAQYF. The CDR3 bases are TGTGCCAGCTCACCTCTTGAGACACCCGCCCAGTACTTC.

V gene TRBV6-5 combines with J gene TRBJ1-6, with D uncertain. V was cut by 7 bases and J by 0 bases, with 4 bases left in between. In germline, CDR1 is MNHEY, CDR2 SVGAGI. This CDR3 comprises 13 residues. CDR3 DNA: TGTGCCAGCATGAGCTCCTATAATTCACCCCTCCACTTT. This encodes CASMSSYNSPLHF.

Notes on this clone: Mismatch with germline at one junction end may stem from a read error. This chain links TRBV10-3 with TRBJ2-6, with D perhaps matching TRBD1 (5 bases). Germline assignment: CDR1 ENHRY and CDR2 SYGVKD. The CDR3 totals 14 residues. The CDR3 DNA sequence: TGTGCCATCAGTTCAGACTCTGGGGCCAACGGCCTGACTTTC. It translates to CAISSDSGANGLTF.

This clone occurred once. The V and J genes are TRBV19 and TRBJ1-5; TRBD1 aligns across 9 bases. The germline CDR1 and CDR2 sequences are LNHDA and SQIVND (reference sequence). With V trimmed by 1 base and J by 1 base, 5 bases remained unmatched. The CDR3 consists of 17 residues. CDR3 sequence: CASSIAGQGFSNQPQHF. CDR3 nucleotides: TGTGCCAGTAGTATAGCGGGACAGGGATTCAGCAATCAGCCCCAGCATTTT.